This record covers a single TCR beta chain. This clone's antigen is unknown. Base qualities are not at hand, and no much larger clone is one base apart. The collaborating institutions used their own protocols to collect whole blood in K2EDTA tubes. Collaborator samples were shipped for TCRbeta analysis as frozen whole blood, isolated PBMCs, or DNA extracted from either sample type. The data originate from a study of blood T cell repertoires in COVID-19 (dated by TCRdb to 2019 to 2021). Context from the whole study: Samples covering the acute and convalescent phases of COVID-19 were provided by collaborators in the United States, Italy and Spain. Samples were obtained from the ongoing ImmuneRACE study (first 160 participants) and from some 1,200 subjects provided by 6 global collaborators. Where HLA class I and class II types were available, the types were taken from metadata supplied by the sample provider, not from assay-based typing. The material from the prospective study consisted of cDNA or gDNA derived from T cells, B-cell-depleted T cells, or PBMCs. Subjects who had been exposed to COVID-19, were actively infected with it, or had recovered from it provided the deeply sampled blood TCRbeta repertoires that made up the dataset. The sample metadata nearly always contained a de-identified subject ID, COVID-19 status, age in years and sex. The repertoires were released in a freely available public database intended as a resource for research on the immune response to SARS-CoV-2. The research as a whole found: The quantity of clinical and demographic metadata differed by source and by participant and was supplied without curation.

TCRbeta CDR3 regions were amplified from genomic DNA by means of the immunoSEQ Assay, a bias-controlled multiplex PCR. The published analysis was carried out like this. Nucleated cell counts per sample were estimated from amplification of reference gene primers within the assay. To quantify the absolute abundance of each unique TCRbeta CDR3 rearrangement, sequence reads were collapsed and filtered. For each sample, productive Simpson clonality was calculated by taking the square root of Simpson's diversity index across productive rearrangements. TCRdb holds this immuneACCESS table with in-frame rearrangements only. Some clones are missing; in checked studies, unresolved V genes explain under half, and the rest has no known cause. V and J calls and clone size are those listed in that table; D and trimming were worked out from the DNA. The sample table shows under 30,000 clones, and around 86% are seen once. The ten largest clones add up to 12% of the sample.

The source material was peripheral blood. The TCR sequence derives from a woman of 80 years or more with active or convalescent COVID-19.

At the DNA level, the sequence is TGTGCCATCGAACCGACACCCGACGGTGGGCCTAATGAAAAACTGTTTTTT. Its product reads: CAIEPTPDGGPNEKLFF. Recombination linked TRBV9 to TRBJ1-4; the D gene remains uncertain. Trimming at the junction amounts to 9 bases on V and 3 bases on J, and the germline ends lie 24 bases apart. Counted from cysteine to phenylalanine, this CDR3 has 17 amino acids. The CDR3 DNA has 51 bases and is translated from base 1. CDR1 and CDR2 (SGDLS, YYNGEE) derive from the germline V gene.